The TCR beta chain described here comes from a study of technical replicates of blood from a few donors. Germline V gene lookup returns CDR1 SGHTA and CDR2 FQGNSA. There are 19 residues in the CDR3. The junction had 15 bases not matched to a gene; V was cut back by 2 bases and J by 1 base. Some clones are missing from TCRdb's copy, which holds only in-frame ones; the method was immunoSEQ multiplex PCR. Of around 13,000 clones in the sample, roughly four fifths were seen once. This receptor was identified in a human donor in good health. This rearrangement joins TRBV7-2 to TRBJ2-3; 7 bases are shared with TRBD2. Sequenced: PBMCs. DNA for the CDR3: TGTGCCAGCAGCTTAACCCCTTACGGGCTAGCGGATCGCACAGATACGCAGTATTTT. It codes for CASSLTPYGLADRTDTQYF.